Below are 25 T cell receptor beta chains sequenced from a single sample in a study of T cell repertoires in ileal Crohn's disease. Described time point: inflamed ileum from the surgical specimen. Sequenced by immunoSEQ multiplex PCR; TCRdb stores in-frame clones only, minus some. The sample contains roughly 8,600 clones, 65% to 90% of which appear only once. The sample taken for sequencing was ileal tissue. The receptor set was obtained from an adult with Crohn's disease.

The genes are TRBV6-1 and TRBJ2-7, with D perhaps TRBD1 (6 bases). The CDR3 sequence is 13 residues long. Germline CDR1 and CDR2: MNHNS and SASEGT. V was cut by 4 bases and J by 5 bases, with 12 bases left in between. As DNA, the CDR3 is TGTGCCAGCAGTGCTACAGGGTTCCACGAGCAGTACTTC. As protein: CASSATGFHEQYF.

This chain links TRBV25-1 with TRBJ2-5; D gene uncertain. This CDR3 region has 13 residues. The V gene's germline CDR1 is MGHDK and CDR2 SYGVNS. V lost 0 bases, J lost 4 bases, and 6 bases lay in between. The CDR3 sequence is CASSEYDGETQYF. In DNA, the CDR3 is TGTGCCAGCAGTGAATACGACGGAGAGACCCAGTACTTC.

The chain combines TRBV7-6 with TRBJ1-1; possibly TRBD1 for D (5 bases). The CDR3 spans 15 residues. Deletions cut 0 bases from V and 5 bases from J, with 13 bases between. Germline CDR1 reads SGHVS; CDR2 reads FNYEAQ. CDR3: CASSLAPGLGTEAFF. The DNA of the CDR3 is TGTGCCAGCAGCTTAGCACCGGGGCTGGGGACTGAAGCTTTCTTT.

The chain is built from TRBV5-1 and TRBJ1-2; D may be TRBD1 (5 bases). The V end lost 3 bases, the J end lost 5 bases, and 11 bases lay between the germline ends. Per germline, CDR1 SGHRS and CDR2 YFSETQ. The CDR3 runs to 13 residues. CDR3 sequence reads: CASSSGQIYGYTF. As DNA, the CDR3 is TGCGCCAGCAGCTCAGGGCAGATTTATGGCTACACCTTC.

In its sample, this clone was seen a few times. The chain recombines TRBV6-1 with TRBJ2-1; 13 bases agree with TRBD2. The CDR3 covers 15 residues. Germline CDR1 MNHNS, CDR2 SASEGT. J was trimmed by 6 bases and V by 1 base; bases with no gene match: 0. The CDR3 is CASSEGTSGSNEQFF. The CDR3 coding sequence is TGTGCCAGCAGTGAAGGGACTAGCGGGAGCAATGAGCAGTTCTTC.

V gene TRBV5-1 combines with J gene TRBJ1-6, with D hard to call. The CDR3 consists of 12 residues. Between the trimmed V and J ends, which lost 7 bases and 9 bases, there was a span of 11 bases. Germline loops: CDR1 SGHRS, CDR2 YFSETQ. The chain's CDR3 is CASRAGASPLHF. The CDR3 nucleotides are TGCGCCAGCCGGGCAGGAGCTTCACCCCTCCACTTT. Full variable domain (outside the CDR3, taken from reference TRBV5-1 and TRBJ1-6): KAGVTQTPRYLIKTRGQQVTLSCSPISGHRSVSWYQQTPGQGLQFLFEYFSETQRNKGNFPGRFSGRQFSNSRSEMNVSTLELGDSALYLCASRAGASPLHFGNGTRLTVT.

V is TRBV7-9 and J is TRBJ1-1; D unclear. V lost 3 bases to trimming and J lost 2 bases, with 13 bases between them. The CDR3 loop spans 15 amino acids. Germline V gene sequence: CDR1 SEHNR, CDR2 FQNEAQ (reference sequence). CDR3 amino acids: CASSFSSTRNTEAFF. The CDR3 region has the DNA TGTGCCAGCAGCTTTAGTTCGACCAGAAACACTGAAGCTTTCTTT.

CDR3 nucleotide sequence: TGTGCCAGTAGTATCCGGGCAGCCTCCTACGAGCAGTACTTC. Encoded protein: CASSIRAASYEQYF. The chain recombines TRBV19 with TRBJ2-7, with D hard to call. V was cut by 3 bases and J by 0 bases, with 9 bases left in between. CDR3 size: 14 residues. From germline, CDR1 is LNHDA and CDR2 SQIVND (reference sequence). The full variable domain, completed using reference TRBV19 and TRBJ2-7, is DGGITQSPKYLFRKEGQNVTLSCEQNLNHDAMYWYRQDPGQGLRLIYYSQIVNDFQKGDIAEGYSVSREKKESFPLTVTSAQKNPTAFYLCASSIRAASYEQYFGPGTRLTVT.

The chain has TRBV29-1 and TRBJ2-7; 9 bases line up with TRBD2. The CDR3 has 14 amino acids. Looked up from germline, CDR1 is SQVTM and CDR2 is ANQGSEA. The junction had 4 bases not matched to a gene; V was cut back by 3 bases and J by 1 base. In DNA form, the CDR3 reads TGCAGCGTTGAGCTAGCGGGGAAGTCCTACGAGCAGTACTTC. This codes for CSVELAGKSYEQYF.

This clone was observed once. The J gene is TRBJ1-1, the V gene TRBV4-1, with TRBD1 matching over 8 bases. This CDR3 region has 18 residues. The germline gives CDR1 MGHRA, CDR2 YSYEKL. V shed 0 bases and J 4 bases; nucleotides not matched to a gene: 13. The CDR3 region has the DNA TGCGCCAGCAGCCAAGATACGTCGGCCAGGGGGCTTGGCACTGAAGCTTTCTTT. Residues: CASSQDTSARGLGTEAFF.

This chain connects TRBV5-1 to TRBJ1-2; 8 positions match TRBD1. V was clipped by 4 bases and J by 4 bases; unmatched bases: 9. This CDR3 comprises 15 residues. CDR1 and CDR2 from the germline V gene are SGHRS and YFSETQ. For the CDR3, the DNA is TGCGCCAGCAGCATGGACAGGGAGCGTATCTATGGCTACACCTTC. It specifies CASSMDRERIYGYTF.

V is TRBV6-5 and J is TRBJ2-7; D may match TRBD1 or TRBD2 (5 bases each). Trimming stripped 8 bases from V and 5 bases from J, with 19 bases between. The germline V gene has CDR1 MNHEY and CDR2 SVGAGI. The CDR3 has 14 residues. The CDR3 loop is CASAPRDATDEQYF. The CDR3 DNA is TGTGCCAGCGCCCCCCGGGACGCAACGGACGAGCAGTACTTC.

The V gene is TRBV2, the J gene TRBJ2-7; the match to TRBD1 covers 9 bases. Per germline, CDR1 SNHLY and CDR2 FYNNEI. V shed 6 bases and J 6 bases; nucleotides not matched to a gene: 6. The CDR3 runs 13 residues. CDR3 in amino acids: CASRSGTGPEQYF. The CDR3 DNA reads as TGTGCCAGCAGATCCGGGACAGGGCCCGAGCAGTACTTC. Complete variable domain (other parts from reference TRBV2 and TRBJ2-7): EPEVTQTPSHQVTQMGQEVILRCVPISNHLYFYWYRQILGQKVEFLVSFYNNEISEKSEIFDDQFSVERPDGSNFTLKIRSTKLEDSAMYFCASRSGTGPEQYFGPGTRLTVT.

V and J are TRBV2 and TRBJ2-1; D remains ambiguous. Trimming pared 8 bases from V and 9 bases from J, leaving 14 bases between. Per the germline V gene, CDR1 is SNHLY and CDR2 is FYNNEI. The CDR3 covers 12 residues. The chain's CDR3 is CASDPGLGEQFF. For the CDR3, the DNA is TGTGCCAGCGACCCCGGATTGGGTGAGCAGTTCTTC. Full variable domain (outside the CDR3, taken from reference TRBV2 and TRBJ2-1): EPEVTQTPSHQVTQMGQEVILRCVPISNHLYFYWYRQILGQKVEFLVSFYNNEISEKSEIFDDQFSVERPDGSNFTLKIRSTKLEDSAMYFCASDPGLGEQFFGPGTRLTVL.

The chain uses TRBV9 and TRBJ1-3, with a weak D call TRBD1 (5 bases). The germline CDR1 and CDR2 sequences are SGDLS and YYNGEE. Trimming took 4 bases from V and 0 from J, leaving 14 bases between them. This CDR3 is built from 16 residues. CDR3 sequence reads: CASSSYGTDSGNTIYF. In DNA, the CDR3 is TGTGCCAGCAGCTCCTACGGGACGGACTCTGGAAACACCATATATTTT.

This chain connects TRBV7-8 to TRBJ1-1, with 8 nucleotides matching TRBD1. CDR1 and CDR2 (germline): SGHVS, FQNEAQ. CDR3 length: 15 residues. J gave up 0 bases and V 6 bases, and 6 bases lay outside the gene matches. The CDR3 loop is CASSSNRGLNTEAFF. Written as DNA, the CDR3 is TGTGCCAGCAGTTCTAACAGGGGGTTGAACACTGAAGCTTTCTTT.

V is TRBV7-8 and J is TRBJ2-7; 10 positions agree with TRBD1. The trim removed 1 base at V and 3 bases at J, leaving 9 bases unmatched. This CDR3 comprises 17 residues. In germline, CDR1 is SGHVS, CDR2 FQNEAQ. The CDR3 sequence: CASSLGTGGILVYEQYF. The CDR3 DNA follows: TGTGCCAGCAGCTTAGGGACAGGGGGAATCTTGGTCTACGAGCAGTACTTC.

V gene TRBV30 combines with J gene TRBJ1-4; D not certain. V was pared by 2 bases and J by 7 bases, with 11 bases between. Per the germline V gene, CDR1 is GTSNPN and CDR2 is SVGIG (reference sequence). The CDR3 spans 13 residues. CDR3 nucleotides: TGTGCCTGGAGTTTCCCAACTCTTGAAAAACTGTTTTTT. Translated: CAWSFPTLEKLFF.

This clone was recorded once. The CDR3 region has the DNA TGTGCCAGCAGTCTCAACAGGGGGAGCGACGAGCAGTACTTC. Amino acids: CASSLNRGSDEQYF. The chain joins TRBV28 to TRBJ2-7; 8 bases map to TRBD1. J lost 5 bases, V lost 5 bases, and 8 bases had no gene match. Germline CDR1 and CDR2: MDHEN and SYDVKM. The CDR3 runs 14 residues.

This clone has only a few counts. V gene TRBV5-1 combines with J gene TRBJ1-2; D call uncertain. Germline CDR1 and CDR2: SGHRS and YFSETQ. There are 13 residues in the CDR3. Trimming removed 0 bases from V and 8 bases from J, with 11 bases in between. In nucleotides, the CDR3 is TGCGCCAGCAGCTTGGAGGACGGCGGAGGCTACACCTTC. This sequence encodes CASSLEDGGGYTF.

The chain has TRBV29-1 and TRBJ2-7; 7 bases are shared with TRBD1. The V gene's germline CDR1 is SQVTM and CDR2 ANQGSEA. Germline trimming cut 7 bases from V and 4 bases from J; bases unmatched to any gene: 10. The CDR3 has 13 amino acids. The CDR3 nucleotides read TGCAGCGCTACCCAGACAGGGTGGTACGAGCAGTACTTC. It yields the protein CSATQTGWYEQYF.

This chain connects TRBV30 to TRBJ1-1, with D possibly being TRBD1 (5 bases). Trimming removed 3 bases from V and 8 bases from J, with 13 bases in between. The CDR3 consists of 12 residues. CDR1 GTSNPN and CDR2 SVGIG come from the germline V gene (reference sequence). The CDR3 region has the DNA TGTGCCTGGAGCGCAGGGCTTACCGAAGCTTTCTTT. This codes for CAWSAGLTEAFF.

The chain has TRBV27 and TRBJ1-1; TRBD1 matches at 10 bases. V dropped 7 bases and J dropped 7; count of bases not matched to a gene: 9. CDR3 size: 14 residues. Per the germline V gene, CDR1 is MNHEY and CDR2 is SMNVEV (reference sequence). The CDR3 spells CASKIRDRGLEAFF. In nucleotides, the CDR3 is TGTGCCAGCAAAATCCGGGACAGGGGCCTTGAAGCTTTCTTT.

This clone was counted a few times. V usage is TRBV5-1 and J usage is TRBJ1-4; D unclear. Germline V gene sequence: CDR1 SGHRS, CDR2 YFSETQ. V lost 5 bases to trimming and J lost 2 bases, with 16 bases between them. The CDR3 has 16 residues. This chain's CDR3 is CASSRRPGDTNEKLFF. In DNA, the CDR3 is TGCGCCAGCAGTCGACGGCCGGGAGATACTAATGAAAAACTGTTTTTT. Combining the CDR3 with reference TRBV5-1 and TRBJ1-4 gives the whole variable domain KAGVTQTPRYLIKTRGQQVTLSCSPISGHRSVSWYQQTPGQGLQFLFEYFSETQRNKGNFPGRFSGRQFSNSRSEMNVSTLELGDSALYLCASSRRPGDTNEKLFFGSGTQLSVL.

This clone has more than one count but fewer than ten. CDR3 protein: CASSVGQATGELFF. DNA of the CDR3: TGTGCCAGCAGCGTGGGACAGGCCACCGGGGAGCTGTTTTTT. The chain carries TRBV5-4 and TRBJ2-2; TRBD1 agrees at 8 bases. The CDR3 is made up of 14 amino acids. Germline V lookup: CDR1 SGHNT, CDR2 YYREEE (reference sequence). J lost 4 bases, V lost 4 bases, and 3 bases had no gene match.